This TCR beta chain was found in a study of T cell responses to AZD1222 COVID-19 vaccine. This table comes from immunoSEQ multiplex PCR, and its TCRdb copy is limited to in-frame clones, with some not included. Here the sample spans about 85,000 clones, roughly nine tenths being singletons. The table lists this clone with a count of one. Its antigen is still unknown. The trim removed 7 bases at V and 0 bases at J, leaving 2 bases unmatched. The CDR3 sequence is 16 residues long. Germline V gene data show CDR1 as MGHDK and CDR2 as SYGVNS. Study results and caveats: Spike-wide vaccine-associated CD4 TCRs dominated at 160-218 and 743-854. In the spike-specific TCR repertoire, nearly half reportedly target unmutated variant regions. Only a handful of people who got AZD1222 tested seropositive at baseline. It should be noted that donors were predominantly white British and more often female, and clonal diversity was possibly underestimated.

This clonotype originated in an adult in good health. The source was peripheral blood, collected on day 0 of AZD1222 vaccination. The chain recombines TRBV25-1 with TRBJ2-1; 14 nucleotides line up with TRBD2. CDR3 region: CASKGLAGASYNEQFF. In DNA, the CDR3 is TGTGCCAGCAAGGGACTAGCGGGAGCCTCCTACAATGAGCAGTTCTTC.